The 3 T cell receptor beta chains listed next were all sequenced from one sample in a study of blood T cell repertoires in COVID-19. Profiled with immunoSEQ multiplex PCR; TCRdb holds only in-frame clones, not every one. The sample has 130,000 to 150,000 clones, about 84% seen once. Sequencing used peripheral blood. Every receptor here comes from a woman older than 75 in a cohort sampled during active or convalescent COVID-19.

This clone was counted between two and nine times. This chain connects TRBV7-9 to TRBJ1-5, with 9 bases matching TRBD1. The CDR3 is made up of 15 amino acids. CDR1 is SEHNR, CDR2 FQNEAQ, per germline (reference sequence). J was trimmed by 9 bases and V by 5 bases; bases with no gene match: 11. Here the CDR3 reads CASSPAGQGNGPQHF. CDR3 in DNA: TGTGCCAGCAGCCCGGCGGGACAGGGAAATGGGCCCCAGCATTTT.

The chain employs TRBV14 and TRBJ2-2, with 9 bases identical to TRBD2. Trimming took 4 bases from V and 7 from J; bases not matched to a gene: 10. CDR3 size: 16 residues. CDR1 and CDR2 from the germline V gene are SGHDN and FVKESK. This chain's CDR3 is CASSLRLAASYGELFF. CDR3 DNA: TGTGCCAGCAGCCTAAGACTAGCGGCGAGCTACGGGGAGCTGTTTTTT.

The rearrangement links TRBV10-2 to TRBJ1-5; tentative D call: TRBD1 (5 bases). The CDR3 is made up of 13 amino acids. V gave up 7 bases and J gave up 0 bases, with 7 bases separating them. Germline V lookup: CDR1 WSHSY, CDR2 SAAADI. The CDR3 loop is CASTRDSNQPQHF. CDR3 in DNA: TGCGCCAGCACCAGGGATAGCAATCAGCCCCAGCATTTT.